These 23 T cell receptor beta chains came from one sample sequenced in a study of T cell repertoires in cytomegalovirus infection. Their antigens are not known. MiXCR was run by TCRdb on the reads, yielding one entry per CDR3 protein. The repertoire has approximately 100,000 distinct CDR3 sequences, roughly 41% of them found once; the top ten carry roughly 70%. The sample here was CD8+ T cells from cultured PBMCs, taken from culture after CMV antigen stimulation. All receptors come from a human donor in good health (CMV status not recorded). Some clones in this sample may be carry-over from other donors' samples.

The chain uses TRBV11-2 and TRBJ2-7, with 10 bases lining up with TRBD2. Trimming took 1 base from V and 5 from J; bases not matched to a gene: 8. Germline CDR1 SGHAT, CDR2 FQNNGV. CDR3 length: 16 amino acids. The CDR3 nucleotides read TGTGCCAGCAGCTTAGGTTGGACTAGCGGTGGTCACGAGCAGTACTTC. It specifies CASSLGWTSGGHEQYF.

This clonotype has only a few counts. This rearrangement joins TRBV6-1 to TRBJ2-7; 12 positions agree with TRBD2. V gave up 6 bases and J gave up 0 bases; unmatched junction bases: 6. Germline V gene data show CDR1 as MNHNS and CDR2 as SASEGT. The CDR3 sequence is 16 residues long. CDR3 coding DNA: TGTGCCAGCAGCGATTGGACTAGCGGGGCCTCCTACGAGCAGTACTTC. This gives the protein CASSDWTSGASYEQYF.

This clonotype was counted at least ten times. The CDR3 DNA reads as TGTGCCAGCCAAAAAGAGGGGGGGGAGAACAATGAGCAGTTCTTC. Its protein product is CASQKEGGENNEQFF. This chain connects TRBV12-3 or TRBV12-4 to TRBJ2-1; weak D call: TRBD2 (7 bases). The CDR3 extends over 15 amino acids. V lost 8 bases to trimming and J lost 5 bases, with 19 bases between them.

The V gene is TRBV24-1, the J gene TRBJ2-3; no clear D. The germline V gene encodes CDR1 KGHDR and CDR2 SFDVKD. The CDR3 is made up of 14 amino acids. V lost 5 bases to trimming and J lost 0 bases, with 8 bases between them. CDR3 protein: CATSAADSTDTQYF. Written as DNA, the CDR3 is TGTGCCACCAGTGCCGCTGACAGCACAGATACGCAGTATTTT.

This clonotype turned up a few times. The chain has TRBV27 and TRBJ2-3; the D gene is possibly TRBD2 (6 bases). V was trimmed by 2 bases and J by 2 bases, leaving 20 bases between them. The CDR3 runs to 18 residues. CDR1 MNHEY and CDR2 SMNVEV come from the germline V gene (reference sequence). CDR3 coding DNA: TGTGCCAGCAGTTTAACGGCCGAATGGGGGGAGATCACAGATACGCAGTATTTT. Protein sequence: CASSLTAEWGEITDTQYF.

In its sample, this clonotype was seen a few times. This sequence joins TRBV5-4 and TRBJ2-7; possibly TRBD1 for D (5 bases). The CDR3 covers 14 residues. From germline, CDR1 is SGHNT and CDR2 YYREEE (reference sequence). The V gene lost 3 bases and the J gene lost 1 base, with 11 bases spanning the gap. The CDR3 DNA reads as TGTGCCAGCAGCTACATTACAGGATCCTACGAGCAGTACTTC. Its protein is CASSYITGSYEQYF. The whole variable domain, filled in from reference TRBV5-4 and TRBJ2-7, reads ETGVTQSPTHLIKTRGQQVTLRCSSQSGHNTVSWYQQALGQGPQFIFQYYREEENGRGNFPPRFSGLQFPNYSSELNVNALELDDSALYLCASSYITGSYEQYFGPGTRLTVT.

This clonotype was observed many times. This rearrangement joins TRBV28 to TRBJ2-7; 9 bases fit TRBD1. The germline V gene has CDR1 MDHEN and CDR2 SYDVKM. Trimming cost V 5 bases and J 2 bases; bases outside gene matches: 4. This CDR3 is 14 amino acids long. This CDR3 is CASSHRQGAYEQYF. The CDR3 DNA sequence: TGTGCCAGCAGTCACAGACAGGGGGCCTACGAGCAGTACTTC.

This clonotype turned up a few times. The CDR3: CASSPRRRGEKLFF. As DNA, the CDR3 is TGTGCCAGCAGCCCTAGACGGAGGGGTGAAAAACTGTTTTTT. The gene calls are TRBV27 and TRBJ1-4; D may be TRBD1 (5 bases). V dropped 6 bases and J dropped 7 bases, with 15 bases sitting between them. The CDR3 extends over 14 amino acids. Germline CDR1 reads MNHEY; CDR2 reads SMNVEV (reference sequence). The whole variable domain, filled in from reference TRBV27 and TRBJ1-4, reads EAQVTQNPRYLITVTGKKLTVTCSQNMNHEYMSWYRQDPGLGLRQIYYSMNVEVTDKGDVPEGYKVSRKEKRNFPLILESPSPNQTSLYFCASSPRRRGEKLFFGSGTQLSVL.

In this sample, this clonotype turned up once. The rearrangement uses TRBV6-8 and TRBJ2-2, with D unresolved. In germline, CDR1 is MNHGY, CDR2 SAAAGT. This CDR3 contains 13 residues. V dropped 5 bases and J dropped 7 bases, with 11 bases sitting between them. CDR3 sequence reads: CASSATGDGELFF. The CDR3 DNA is TGTGCCAGCAGTGCGACTGGGGACGGGGAGCTGTTTTTT.

This clonotype turned up a few times. The chain joins TRBV23-1 to TRBJ1-5; 7 positions agree with TRBD1. TRBV23-1 has ORF status, its function being uncertain. Germline trimming cut 2 bases from V and 4 bases from J; bases unmatched to any gene: 17. The CDR3 runs to 19 residues. The CDR3 loop reads CASSQPRPKTGVRNQPQHF. The CDR3 DNA reads TGCGCCAGCAGTCAACCTCGGCCCAAAACAGGGGTTCGAAATCAGCCCCAGCATTTT.

V is TRBV7-6 and J is TRBJ2-1; TRBD1 might be the D (6 bases). Trimming stripped 2 bases from V and 5 bases from J, with 16 bases between. Germline V CDR1 and CDR2: SGHVS, FNYEAQ. This CDR3 has 16 residues. The CDR3 is CASSLSGAGENNEQFF. The CDR3 coding sequence is TGTGCCAGCAGCTTAAGTGGGGCAGGGGAAAACAATGAGCAGTTCTTC.

This clonotype has more than one count but fewer than ten. This sequence joins TRBV6-1 and TRBJ2-3; D may be TRBD1 (6 bases). Germline-derived CDR1 and CDR2 are MNHNS and SASEGT. The CDR3 runs 16 residues. V was trimmed by 0 bases and J by 0 bases, leaving 10 bases between them. The CDR3 sequence is CASSEAWGHSTDTQYF. CDR3 DNA: TGTGCCAGCAGTGAAGCGTGGGGGCATAGCACAGATACGCAGTATTTT.

This clonotype was seen more than once but under ten times. V usage is TRBV12-3 or TRBV12-4 and J usage is TRBJ1-1; possible D gene TRBD1, 6 bases. This CDR3 has 15 amino acids. V was pared by 3 bases and J by 3 bases, with 14 bases between. CDR3: CASSFPTGQDTEAFF. CDR3 DNA sequence: TGTGCCAGCAGTTTCCCCACAGGGCAAGACACTGAAGCTTTCTTT.

The V gene is TRBV27, the J gene TRBJ2-1; 12 bases fit TRBD2. Trimming cost V 6 bases and J 2 bases; bases outside gene matches: 5. The CDR3 runs to 16 residues. Germline-derived CDR1 and CDR2 are MNHEY and SMNVEV (reference sequence). The CDR3 region is CASSHLAGGAYNEQFF. The CDR3 nucleotides are TGTGCCAGCAGCCACCTAGCGGGGGGGGCCTACAATGAGCAGTTCTTC.

This clonotype appeared a few times. This chain connects TRBV27 to TRBJ1-1; D not certain. Germline CDR1 reads MNHEY; CDR2 reads SMNVEV (reference sequence). The CDR3 is 12 residues long. Trimming stripped 5 bases from V and 8 bases from J, with 12 bases between. CDR3 region: CASSGGSHEAFF. CDR3 coding DNA: TGTGCCAGCAGTGGCGGATCGCACGAAGCTTTCTTT.

The chain joins TRBV12-3 or TRBV12-4 to TRBJ2-3; possible D gene TRBD2, 5 bases. The germline V and J ends were trimmed by 1 base and 3 bases, with 8 bases remaining between them. The CDR3 extends over 14 amino acids. This CDR3 is CASSLGTETDTQYF. The CDR3, as DNA: TGTGCCAGCAGTTTAGGGACTGAAACAGATACGCAGTATTTT.

The chain joins TRBV12-5 to TRBJ1-2, with 8 bases matching TRBD1. This CDR3 has 15 residues. Germline CDR1 and CDR2: LGHNT and FRNRAP. V was pared by 4 bases and J by 2 bases, with 6 bases of the junction left unmatched. CDR3 protein: CASGSLTGVNYGYTF. The DNA for the CDR3 is TGTGCTAGTGGTTCACTGACAGGGGTGAACTATGGCTACACCTTC.

CDR3: CASSLLGPPHEQFF. DNA of the CDR3: TGTGCCAGCAGCTTATTGGGGCCCCCTCATGAGCAGTTCTTC. This chain connects TRBV7-2 to TRBJ2-1, with TRBD1 as a possible D gene (5 bases). This CDR3 has 14 residues. Per the germline V gene, CDR1 is SGHTA and CDR2 is FQGNSA. The V and J ends lost 2 bases and 8 bases respectively, with 13 bases between them. The full variable domain, with the rest looked up from reference TRBV7-2 and TRBJ2-1, is GAGVSQSPSNKVTEKGKDVELRCDPISGHTALYWYRQSLGQGLEFLIYFQGNSAPDKSGLPSDRFSAERTGGSVSTLTIQRTQQEDSAVYLCASSLLGPPHEQFFGPGTRLTVL.

J is TRBJ1-1 and V is TRBV13, with TRBD1 matching over 8 bases. The CDR3 is made up of 15 amino acids. J lost 1 base, V lost 5 bases, and 6 bases had no gene match. Germline CDR1 is PRHDT and CDR2 is FYEKMQ (reference sequence). The CDR3 sequence: CASSPYGQGNTEAFF. The CDR3 DNA is TGTGCCAGCAGCCCTTACGGACAGGGGAACACTGAAGCTTTCTTT.

The V call is TRBV4-1, the J call TRBJ1-1, with a weak D call TRBD1 (5 bases). This CDR3 has 14 amino acids. The V end was cut by 2 bases, the J end by 5 bases, with 12 bases between. The germline gives CDR1 MGHRA, CDR2 YSYEKL. The CDR3, as DNA: TGCGCCAGCAGCCAACCGGGGGGTTGGACTGAAGCTTTCTTT. This sequence encodes CASSQPGGWTEAFF.

This chain uses TRBV20-1 with TRBJ1-6; no definite D call. Germline V gives CDR1 DFQATT, CDR2 SNEGSKA (reference sequence). The V and J ends lost 2 bases and 4 bases respectively, with 12 bases between them. CDR3 length: 15 residues. CDR3 bases: TGCAGTGCTAGACCCCGCCGGGAATATAATTCACCCCTCCACTTT. Encoded protein: CSARPRREYNSPLHF.

CDR3 nucleotides: TGTGCCAGCACCTCCCGGGACAGGGCTGGCTACAATGAGCAGTTCTTC. The encoded protein is CASTSRDRAGYNEQFF. The chain is built from TRBV28 and TRBJ2-1; 9 nucleotides align to TRBD1. The CDR3 is 16 residues long. The J segment lost 3 bases and the V segment lost 7 bases, leaving 10 bases of the junction unmatched. Germline V CDR1 and CDR2: MDHEN, SYDVKM.

This sequence joins TRBV2 and TRBJ2-2; 7 bases map to TRBD1. Germline CDR1 is SNHLY and CDR2 is FYNNEI. The V gene end was trimmed by 4 bases and the J gene end by 3 bases; junction bases not matched to a gene: 11. CDR3 size: 17 residues. In DNA form, the CDR3 reads TGTGCCAGCAGTGGGGACAGAGCGTCGCGAGACACCGGGGAGCTGTTTTTT. Translated: CASSGDRASRDTGELFF.